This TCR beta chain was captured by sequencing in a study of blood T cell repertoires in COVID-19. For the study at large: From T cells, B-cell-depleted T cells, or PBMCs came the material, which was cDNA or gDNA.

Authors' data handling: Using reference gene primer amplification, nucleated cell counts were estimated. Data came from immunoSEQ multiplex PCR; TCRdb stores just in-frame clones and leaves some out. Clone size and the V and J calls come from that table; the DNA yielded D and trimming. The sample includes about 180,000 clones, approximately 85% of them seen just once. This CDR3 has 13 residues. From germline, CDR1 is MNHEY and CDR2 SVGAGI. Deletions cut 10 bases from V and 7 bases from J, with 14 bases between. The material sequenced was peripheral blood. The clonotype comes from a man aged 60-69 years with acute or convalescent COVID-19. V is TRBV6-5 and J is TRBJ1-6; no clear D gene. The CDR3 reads CAIVTAGNSPLHF. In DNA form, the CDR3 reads TGTGCCATTGTGACTGCGGGGAATTCACCCCTCCACTTT.